This paragraph reports one TCR beta chain. Antigen specificity is unknown. Clinical symptoms, serum thyroxine, TRAb, thyroid ultrasound and orbital computed tomography informed diagnoses. This entry is derived from a study of T cells in Graves' hyperthyroidism and ophthalmopathy. Study outcomes and limitations: Ophthalmopathy onset followed model prediction by a median about six months.

The CDR3 contains 12 residues. CDR1 MGHDK and CDR2 SYGVNS come from the germline V gene. With 5 bases clipped from V and 8 bases from J, the junction kept 5 bases outside the gene matches. Researchers took RNA transcripts and amplified the TCR beta CDR3 regions from them. Researchers ran a first-round RT-PCR on the TCR CDR3 using the HTBI primer set. MiXCR, run by TCRdb on the multiplex PCR reads, gives a single entry per CDR3 protein. The data contain 500,000 to 800,000 distinct CDR3 sequences, 45% of them seen just once; the ten biggest clones take up 6.5% to 9%. This clonotype originated in an adult man with Graves' disease, either hyperthyroidism or ophthalmopathy (not recorded which). Sequencing input: peripheral blood or thyroid tissue (not recorded which). The chain couples TRBV25-1 to TRBJ1-1, with 7 nucleotides matching TRBD1. The CDR3 loop reads CASSYSTGEAFF. DNA for the CDR3: TGTGCCAGCAGTTACTCGACAGGGGAAGCTTTCTTT.